The clone carrying this T cell receptor (beta chain) is a singleton in its sample. The antigen is unknown. This specimen comes from a study of cytomegalovirus exposure and HLA in healthy donors. Turning to the study itself: Both the approximately 130 validation repertoires and the approximately 700 first-cohort repertoires used the same platform, as reported by a later analysis.

General observations from the study: The study labeled 150 to 200 TCR beta chains cytomegalovirus-associated.

Generated by immunoSEQ multiplex PCR, the TCRdb table keeps only in-frame clones and is missing some. Among more than 120,000 clones listed, roughly 86% were seen once. In germline, CDR1 is SGHTA, CDR2 FQGNSA. Trimming took 5 bases from V and 3 from J; bases not matched to a gene: 4. The CDR3 contains 13 residues. The validation cohort, a group of roughly 120 subjects, included the donors and was separate from the roughly 620-subject first cohort. The chain recombines TRBV7-2 with TRBJ2-7; 7 positions agree with TRBD2. Material for sequencing was PBMCs. This receptor was taken from a man younger than 35 in good health and CMV-seropositive. The CDR3 coding sequence is TGTGCCAGCAGCCTGACTAGCAACTACGAGCAGTACTTC. Translation gives CASSLTSNYEQYF.